What follows are 2 T cell receptor beta chains derived from one specimen sequenced in a study of cytomegalovirus exposure and HLA in healthy donors. Researchers ran the PCR with 60 Vbeta and 13 Jbeta primers. Profiling relied on immunoSEQ multiplex PCR, and the TCRdb table lists in-frame clones only, not all of them. The sample yields some 190,000 clones, 80% to 85% seen once. Material for sequencing was PBMCs. Source of these receptors: a boy aged 2-9 years in good health and CMV-seronegative.

The table lists this clone with a few counts. CDR3 sequence (DNA): TGTGCCACCAGCAGAGATAGGGCTAGCGGGCGGATGAATACCTACAATGAGCAGTTCTTC. It encodes CATSRDRASGRMNTYNEQFF. The chain joins TRBV15 to TRBJ2-1, with TRBD2 identical over 8 bases. CDR1 and CDR2 from the germline V gene are LNHNV and YYDKDF (reference sequence). The CDR3 extends over 20 amino acids. V trimming: 0 bases; J trimming: 2 bases; junction bases outside the gene matches: 15.

V is TRBV7-9 and J is TRBJ2-5; the match to TRBD1 covers 11 bases. V dropped 5 bases and J dropped 6; count of bases not matched to a gene: 14. Looked up from germline, CDR1 is SEHNR and CDR2 is FQNEAQ (reference sequence). The CDR3 is 17 residues long. The CDR3 sequence: CASSHTLPGQGEQTQYF. The CDR3 DNA follows: TGTGCCAGCAGCCATACCCTCCCGGGACAGGGGGAGCAGACCCAGTACTTC.